The sequence of this TCR beta chain was determined in a study of OX40 agonist ivuxolimab in advanced cancers. The wider study: Patients took ivuxolimab, an agonistic anti-OX40 (CD134) antibody.

Libraries were prepared by immunoSEQ multiplex PCR; TCRdb keeps only in-frame clonotypes and omits some of them. The sample carries some 70,000 clones, about 83% recorded once. As to this clone: Its cognate antigen is unknown.

This CDR3 has 13 amino acids. V was clipped by 1 base and J by 6 bases, with 9 bases between them. Germline CDR1 is KGHSH and CDR2 is LQKENI. Broader study findings: Individuals who were partial responders at 0.1-3.0 mg/kg had clonal expansion that ranked among the lowest. Among T cells, CD8+ cells averaged more expanded clones than CD4+ cells.

The source material was CD4+ or CD8+ T cells sorted from blood, sampled in a trial of the OX40 agonist ivuxolimab. The TCR originated in an adult with an advanced solid tumor such as melanoma, head and neck, liver or kidney cancer. V is TRBV18 and J is TRBJ1-2; D is undetermined. CDR3 amino acids: CASSPREMDGYTF. In nucleotides, the CDR3 is TGTGCCAGCTCACCACGGGAAATGGATGGCTACACCTTC.